This T cell receptor (beta chain) was documented in a study of CD8+ T cells in alopecia areata. About the research overall: It was oral tofacitinib, at 5 to 10 mg twice daily, that treated patients received.

V was cut by 4 bases and J by 6 bases, with 20 bases left in between. Germline V gene data show CDR1 as SGHDT and CDR2 as YYEEEE. The CDR3 has 16 amino acids. As regards this clone: The antigen remains unidentified.

Whole-study findings and limits: Unlike in mice, where it was clearer, TCR sharing across patients was less clear, possibly HLA-related.

In alopecia areata patients, both lesional scalp punch biopsies and peripheral blood were collected. The sequencing template was cDNA reverse transcribed from extracted RNA. TCRdb keeps only in-frame clones here, not all; method: immunoSEQ multiplex PCR. This table holds 130,000 to 150,000 clones, approximately 50% found once. Source: CD4+ T cells sorted from blood, taken at week 0. This TCR was sampled from a human donor with alopecia areata. This sequence joins TRBV5-6 and TRBJ1-5; a possible D gene is TRBD1 (5 bases). The CDR3 DNA reads as TGTGCCAGCAGCCCTAGCTTCCAGGGAGGGCGTCAGCCCCAGCATTTT. This encodes CASSPSFQGGRQPQHF.